This T cell receptor beta chain was obtained from a study of blood T cells in healthy people across ages. Study findings and constraints: What prevented conclusive comparison of naive and antigen-experienced cells was that PBMCs were unsorted. When one million T cells were used, diversity estimates were thought to be underestimates.

This clonotype was seen at least ten times. What it recognizes is unknown. The junction had 12 bases not matched to a gene; V was cut back by 6 bases and J by 7 bases. The germline V gene has CDR1 MNHEY and CDR2 SVGAGI. The CDR3 is 16 amino acids. It was with a sample-barcoded 5' primer and a J-beta primer mix that a second PCR of roughly 7 to 11 cycles was run. Every sample returned 2.5 million or more CDR3-containing paired-end reads. One entry per CDR3 protein, called by TCRdb with MiXCR from the 5' RACE reads. The data show about 600,000 distinct CDR3 sequences, around 48% seen once. Staff drew about 10 milliliters of peripheral blood from each donor.

Material for sequencing was blood. The receptor was derived from a man older than 75 in good health. The rearrangement uses TRBV6-5 and TRBJ1-6, with 7 bases aligning to TRBD1. The CDR3 DNA sequence: TGTGCCAGCAGACCCCCGGGGGGACAGACAAATTCACCCCTCCACTTT. Translation gives CASRPPGGQTNSPLHF.